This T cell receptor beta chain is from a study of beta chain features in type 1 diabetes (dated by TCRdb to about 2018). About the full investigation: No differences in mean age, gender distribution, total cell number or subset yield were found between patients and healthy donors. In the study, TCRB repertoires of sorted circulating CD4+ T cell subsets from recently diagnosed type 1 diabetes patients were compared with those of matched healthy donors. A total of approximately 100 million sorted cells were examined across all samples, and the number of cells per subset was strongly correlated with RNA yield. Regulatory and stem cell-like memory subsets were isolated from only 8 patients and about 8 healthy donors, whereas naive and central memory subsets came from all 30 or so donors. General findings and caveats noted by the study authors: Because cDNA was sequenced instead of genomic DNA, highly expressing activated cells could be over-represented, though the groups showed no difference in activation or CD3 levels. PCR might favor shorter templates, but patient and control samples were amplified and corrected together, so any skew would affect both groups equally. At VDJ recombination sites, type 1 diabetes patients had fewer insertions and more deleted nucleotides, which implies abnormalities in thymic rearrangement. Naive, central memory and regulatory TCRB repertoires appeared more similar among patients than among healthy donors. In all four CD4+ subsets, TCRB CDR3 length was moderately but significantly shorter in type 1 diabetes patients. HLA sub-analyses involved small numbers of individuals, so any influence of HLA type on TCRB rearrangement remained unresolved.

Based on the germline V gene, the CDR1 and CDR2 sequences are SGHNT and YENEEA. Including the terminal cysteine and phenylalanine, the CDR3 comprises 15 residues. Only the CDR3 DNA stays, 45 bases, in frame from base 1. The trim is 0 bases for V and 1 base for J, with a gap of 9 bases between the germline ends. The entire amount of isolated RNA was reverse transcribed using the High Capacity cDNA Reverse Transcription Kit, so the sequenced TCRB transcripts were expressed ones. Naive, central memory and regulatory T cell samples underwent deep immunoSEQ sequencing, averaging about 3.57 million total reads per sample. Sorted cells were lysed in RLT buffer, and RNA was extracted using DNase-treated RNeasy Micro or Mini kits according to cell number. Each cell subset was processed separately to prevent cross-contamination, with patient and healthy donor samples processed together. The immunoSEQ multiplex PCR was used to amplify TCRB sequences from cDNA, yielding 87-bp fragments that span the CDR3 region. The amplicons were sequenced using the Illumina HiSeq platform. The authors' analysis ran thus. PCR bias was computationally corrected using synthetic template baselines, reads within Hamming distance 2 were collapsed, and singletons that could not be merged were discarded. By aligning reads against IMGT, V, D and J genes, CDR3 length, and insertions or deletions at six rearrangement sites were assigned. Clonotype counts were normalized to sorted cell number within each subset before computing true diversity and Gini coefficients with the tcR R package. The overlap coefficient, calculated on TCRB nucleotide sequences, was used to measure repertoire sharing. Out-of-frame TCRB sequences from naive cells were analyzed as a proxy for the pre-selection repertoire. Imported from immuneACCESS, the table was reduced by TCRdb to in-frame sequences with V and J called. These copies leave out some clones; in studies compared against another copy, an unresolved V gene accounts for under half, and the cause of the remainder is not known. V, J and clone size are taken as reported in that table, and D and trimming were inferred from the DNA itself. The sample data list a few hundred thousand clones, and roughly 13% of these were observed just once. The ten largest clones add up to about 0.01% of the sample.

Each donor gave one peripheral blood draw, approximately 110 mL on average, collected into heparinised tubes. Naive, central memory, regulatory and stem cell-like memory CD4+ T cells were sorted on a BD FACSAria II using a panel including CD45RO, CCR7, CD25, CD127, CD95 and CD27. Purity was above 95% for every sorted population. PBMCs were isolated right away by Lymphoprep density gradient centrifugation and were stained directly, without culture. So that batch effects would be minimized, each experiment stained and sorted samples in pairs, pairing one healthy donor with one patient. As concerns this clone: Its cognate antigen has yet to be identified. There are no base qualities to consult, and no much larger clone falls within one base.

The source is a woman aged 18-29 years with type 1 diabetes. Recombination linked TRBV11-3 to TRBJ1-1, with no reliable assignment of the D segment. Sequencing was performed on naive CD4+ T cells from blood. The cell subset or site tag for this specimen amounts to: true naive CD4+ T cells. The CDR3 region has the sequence CASSLEARPNTEAFF. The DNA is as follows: TGTGCCAGCAGCTTAGAGGCCCGTCCGAACACTGAAGCTTTCTTT.